This paragraph covers one T cell receptor (beta chain) sequence. Sequenced by immunoSEQ multiplex PCR; TCRdb stores in-frame clones only, minus some. The table has roughly 360,000 clones, around 87% seen once. V lost 4 bases, J lost 7 bases, and 11 bases lay in between. CDR3 length equals 12 residues. The germline V gene has CDR1 SGHDT and CDR2 YYEEEE. The entry originates in a study of blood T cell repertoires in COVID-19. Input material: PBMCs or T cells enriched from blood (not recorded which). This TCR was recovered from a man aged 25 to 40 who had recovered from COVID-19. The V call is TRBV5-6, the J call TRBJ1-2, with D possibly matching TRBD1 (6 bases). CDR3 amino acids: CASSTTGSGYTF. For the CDR3, the DNA is TGTGCCAGCAGCACTACAGGGAGTGGCTACACCTTC.